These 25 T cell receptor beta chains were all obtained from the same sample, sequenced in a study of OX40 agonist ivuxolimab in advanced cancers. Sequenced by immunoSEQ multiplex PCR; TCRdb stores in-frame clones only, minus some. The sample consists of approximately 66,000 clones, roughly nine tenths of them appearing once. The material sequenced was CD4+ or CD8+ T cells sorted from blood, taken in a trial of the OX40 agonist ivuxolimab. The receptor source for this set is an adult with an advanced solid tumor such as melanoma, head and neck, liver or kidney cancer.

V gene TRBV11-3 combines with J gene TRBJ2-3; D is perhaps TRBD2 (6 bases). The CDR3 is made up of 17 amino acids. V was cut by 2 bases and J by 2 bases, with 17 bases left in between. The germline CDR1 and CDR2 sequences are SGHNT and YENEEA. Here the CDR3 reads CASSLNHGSFITDTQYF. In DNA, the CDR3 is TGTGCCAGCAGCTTAAATCACGGGAGCTTTATCACAGATACGCAGTATTTT.

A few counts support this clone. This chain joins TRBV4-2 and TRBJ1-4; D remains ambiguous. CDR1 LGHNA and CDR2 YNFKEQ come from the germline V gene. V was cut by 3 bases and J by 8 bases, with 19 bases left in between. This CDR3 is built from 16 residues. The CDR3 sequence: CASSHREGRMGEKLFF. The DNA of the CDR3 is TGTGCCAGCAGCCACCGAGAGGGCAGGATGGGGGAAAAACTGTTTTTT.

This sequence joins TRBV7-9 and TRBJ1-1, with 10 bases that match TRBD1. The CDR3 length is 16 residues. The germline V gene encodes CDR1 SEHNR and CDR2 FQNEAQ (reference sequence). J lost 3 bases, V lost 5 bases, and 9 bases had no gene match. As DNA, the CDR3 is TGTGCCAGCAGCGACATCCGGGGACAGGGGTACACTGAAGCTTTCTTT. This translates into CASSDIRGQGYTEAFF.

In nucleotides, the CDR3 is TGCGCCAGCAGCCAGGGACAGGCTGACGAGCAGTACTTC. Its translation is CASSQGQADEQYF. The V gene is TRBV4-1, the J gene TRBJ2-7; 8 nucleotides align to TRBD1. Trimming cost V 3 bases and J 5 bases; bases outside gene matches: 3. Germline CDR1 reads MGHRA; CDR2 reads YSYEKL. The CDR3 extends over 13 amino acids.

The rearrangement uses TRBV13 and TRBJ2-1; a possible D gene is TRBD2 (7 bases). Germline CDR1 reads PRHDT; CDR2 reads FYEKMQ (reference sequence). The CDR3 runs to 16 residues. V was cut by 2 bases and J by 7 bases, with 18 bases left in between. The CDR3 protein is CASSLSEGGARNEQFF. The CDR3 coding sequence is TGTGCCAGCAGCTTATCAGAGGGGGGGGCGCGGAATGAGCAGTTCTTC.

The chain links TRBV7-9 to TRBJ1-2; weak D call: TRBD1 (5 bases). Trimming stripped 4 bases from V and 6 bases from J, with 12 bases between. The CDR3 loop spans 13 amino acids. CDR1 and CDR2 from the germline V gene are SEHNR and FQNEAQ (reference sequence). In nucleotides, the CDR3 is TGTGCCAGCAGCTCCGGGACGATGAATGGCTACACCTTC. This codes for CASSSGTMNGYTF. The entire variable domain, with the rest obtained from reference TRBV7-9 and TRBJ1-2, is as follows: DTGVSQNPRHKITKRGQNVTFRCDPISEHNRLYWYRQTLGQGPEFLTYFQNEAQLEKSRLLSDRFSAERPKGSFSTLEIQRTEQGDSAMYLCASSSGTMNGYTFGSGTRLTVV.

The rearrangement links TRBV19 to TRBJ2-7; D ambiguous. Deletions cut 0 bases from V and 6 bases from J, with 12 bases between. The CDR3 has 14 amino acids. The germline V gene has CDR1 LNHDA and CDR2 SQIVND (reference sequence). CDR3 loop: CASSIDGYSGEQYF. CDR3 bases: TGTGCCAGTAGTATAGATGGCTACTCCGGCGAGCAGTACTTC.

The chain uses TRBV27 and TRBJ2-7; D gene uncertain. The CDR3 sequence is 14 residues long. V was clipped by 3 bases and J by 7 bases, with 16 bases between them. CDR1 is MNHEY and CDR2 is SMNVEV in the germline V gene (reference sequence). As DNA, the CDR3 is TGTGCCAGCAGTTTTGGGTCAGGACCTGGGGAGCAGTACTTC. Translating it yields CASSFGSGPGEQYF.

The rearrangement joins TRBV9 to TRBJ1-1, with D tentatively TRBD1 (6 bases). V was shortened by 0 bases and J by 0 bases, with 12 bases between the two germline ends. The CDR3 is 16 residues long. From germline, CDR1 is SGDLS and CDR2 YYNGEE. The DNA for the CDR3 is TGTGCCAGCAGCGTAGAACAGGGCCTCATGAACACTGAAGCTTTCTTT. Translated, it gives CASSVEQGLMNTEAFF.

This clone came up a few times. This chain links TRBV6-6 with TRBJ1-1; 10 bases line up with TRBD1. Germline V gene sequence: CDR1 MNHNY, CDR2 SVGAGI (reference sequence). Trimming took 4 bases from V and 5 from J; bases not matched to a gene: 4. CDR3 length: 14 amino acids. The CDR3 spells CASSWTGGKTEAFF. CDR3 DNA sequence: TGTGCCAGCAGTTGGACAGGGGGAAAAACTGAAGCTTTCTTT.

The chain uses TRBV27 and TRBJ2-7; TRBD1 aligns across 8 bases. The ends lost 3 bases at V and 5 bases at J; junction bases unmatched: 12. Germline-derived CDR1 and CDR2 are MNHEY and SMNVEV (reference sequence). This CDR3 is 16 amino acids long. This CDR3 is CASSFSYGQGRDEQYF. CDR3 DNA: TGTGCCAGCAGTTTTTCGTATGGACAGGGTCGCGACGAGCAGTACTTC.

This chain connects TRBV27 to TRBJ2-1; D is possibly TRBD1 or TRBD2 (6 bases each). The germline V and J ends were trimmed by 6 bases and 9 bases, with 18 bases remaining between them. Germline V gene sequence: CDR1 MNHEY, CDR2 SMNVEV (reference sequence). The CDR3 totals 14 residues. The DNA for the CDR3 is TGTGCCAGCAGAGCCCTAACGGGGGCGCTTGAGCAGTTCTTC. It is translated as CASRALTGALEQFF.

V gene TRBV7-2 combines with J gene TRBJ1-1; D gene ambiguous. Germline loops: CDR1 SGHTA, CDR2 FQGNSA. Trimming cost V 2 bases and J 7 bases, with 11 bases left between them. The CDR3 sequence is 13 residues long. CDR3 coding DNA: TGTGCCAGCAGCTTAAGCGTTTGGGGTGAAGCTTTCTTT. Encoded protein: CASSLSVWGEAFF.

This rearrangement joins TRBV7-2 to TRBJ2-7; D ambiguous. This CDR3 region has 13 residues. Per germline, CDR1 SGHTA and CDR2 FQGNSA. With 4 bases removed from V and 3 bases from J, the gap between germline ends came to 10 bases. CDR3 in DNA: TGTGCCAGCAGCTACGACACCATCTACGAGCAGTACTTC. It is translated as CASSYDTIYEQYF.

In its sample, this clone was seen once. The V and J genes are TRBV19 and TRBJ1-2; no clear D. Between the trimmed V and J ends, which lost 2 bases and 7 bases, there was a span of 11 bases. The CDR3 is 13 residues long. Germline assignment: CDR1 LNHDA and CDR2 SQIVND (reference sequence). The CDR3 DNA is TGTGCCAGTAGTATAACCGCCATCGGTGGCTACACCTTC. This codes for CASSITAIGGYTF.

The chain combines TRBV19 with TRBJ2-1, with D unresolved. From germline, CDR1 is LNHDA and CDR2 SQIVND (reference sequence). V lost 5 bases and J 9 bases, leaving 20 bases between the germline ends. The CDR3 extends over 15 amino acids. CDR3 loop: CASSAEDTPLSEQFF. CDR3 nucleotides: TGTGCCAGTAGTGCCGAAGACACCCCCCTAAGTGAGCAGTTCTTC.

CDR3 loop: CASSRRQGGEQYF. The CDR3 coding sequence is TGTGCCAGCAGCCGGCGGCAGGGTGGCGAGCAGTACTTC. The rearrangement links TRBV9 to TRBJ2-7, with D perhaps matching TRBD1 (5 bases). Trimming took 4 bases from V and 6 from J, leaving 14 bases between them. The CDR3 totals 13 residues. The germline gives CDR1 SGDLS, CDR2 YYNGEE. Using reference TRBV9 and TRBJ2-7 for the parts outside the CDR3, the full variable domain is DSGVTQTPKHLITATGQRVTLRCSPRSGDLSVYWYQQSLDQGLQFLIQYYNGEERAKGNILERFSAQQFPDLHSELNLSSLELGDSALYFCASSRRQGGEQYFGPGTRLTVT.

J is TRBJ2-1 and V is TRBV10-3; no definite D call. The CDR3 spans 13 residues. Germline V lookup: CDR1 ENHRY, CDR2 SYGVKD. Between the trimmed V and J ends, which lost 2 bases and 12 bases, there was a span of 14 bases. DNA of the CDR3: TGTGCCATCAGTGAGCCCCGATCAATTGGGCAGTTCTTC. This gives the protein CAISEPRSIGQFF.

CDR3 DNA sequence: TGTGCCAGCAGCTTAGGGACAGGCCCTCGGGAGACCCAGTACTTC. Translation gives CASSLGTGPRETQYF. The chain recombines TRBV11-2 with TRBJ2-5, with 7 bases aligning to TRBD1. The V gene's germline CDR1 is SGHAT and CDR2 FQNNGV. Trimming took 1 base from V and 5 from J; bases not matched to a gene: 7. This CDR3 is built from 15 residues.

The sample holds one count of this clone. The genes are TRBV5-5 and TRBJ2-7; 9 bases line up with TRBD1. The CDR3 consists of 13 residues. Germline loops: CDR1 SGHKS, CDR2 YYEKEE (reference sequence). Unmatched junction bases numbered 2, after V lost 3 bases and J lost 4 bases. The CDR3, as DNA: TGTGCCAGCAGCTACGGACAGGGGTACGAGCAGTACTTC. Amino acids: CASSYGQGYEQYF.

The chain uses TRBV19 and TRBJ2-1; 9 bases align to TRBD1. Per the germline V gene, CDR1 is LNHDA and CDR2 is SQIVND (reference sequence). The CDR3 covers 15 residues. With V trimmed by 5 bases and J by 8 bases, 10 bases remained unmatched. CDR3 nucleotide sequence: TGTGCCAGTAGTGCCTATGGCCGGACAGGGGATGAGCAGTTCTTC. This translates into CASSAYGRTGDEQFF.

CDR3: CASSVTGVGTEAFF. Here the CDR3 DNA reads TGTGCCAGTAGTGTAACAGGGGTTGGCACTGAAGCTTTCTTT. The rearrangement joins TRBV19 to TRBJ1-1; 7 bases agree with TRBD1. Trimming removed 5 bases from V and 4 bases from J; junction bases left unmatched: 7. This CDR3 has 14 residues. Germline CDR1 reads LNHDA; CDR2 reads SQIVND (reference sequence).

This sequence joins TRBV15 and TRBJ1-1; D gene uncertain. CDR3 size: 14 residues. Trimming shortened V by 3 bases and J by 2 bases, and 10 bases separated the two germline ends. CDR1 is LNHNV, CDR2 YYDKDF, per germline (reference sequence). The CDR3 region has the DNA TGTGCCACCAGCAGGCGGTCGGAAAACACTGAAGCTTTCTTT. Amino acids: CATSRRSENTEAFF.

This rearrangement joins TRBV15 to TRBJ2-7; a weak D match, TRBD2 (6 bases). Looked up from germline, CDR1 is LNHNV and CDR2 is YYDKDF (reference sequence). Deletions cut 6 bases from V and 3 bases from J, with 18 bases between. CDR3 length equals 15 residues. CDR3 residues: CATRVDSGPNYEQYF. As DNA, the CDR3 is TGTGCCACCAGGGTAGACAGCGGGCCCAACTACGAGCAGTACTTC.

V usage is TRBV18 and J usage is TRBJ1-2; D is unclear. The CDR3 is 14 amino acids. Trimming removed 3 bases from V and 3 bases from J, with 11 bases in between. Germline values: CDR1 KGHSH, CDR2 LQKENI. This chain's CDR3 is CASSPSGKDYGYTF. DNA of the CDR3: TGTGCCAGCTCACCCTCCGGGAAGGACTATGGCTACACCTTC.